Included here is one T cell receptor (beta chain) sequence, with context. What it binds is unknown. The PCR had 60 Vbeta and 13 Jbeta primers. This table comes from immunoSEQ multiplex PCR, and its TCRdb copy is limited to in-frame clones, with some not included. The table shows roughly 140,000 clones, with approximately 80% occurring only once. The data are from a study of cytomegalovirus exposure and HLA in healthy donors. General study results and limits: DRB1 showed the most TCR associations and HLA-C the fewest in a later analysis, as rates varied by HLA locus. Prior analysis indicated that the majority of TCR beta V segments exhibited productivity approximately 87% or approximately 30% of the time.

Trimming took 0 bases from V and 4 from J, leaving 8 bases between them. The CDR3 has 14 amino acids. Germline V lookup: CDR1 SGHRS, CDR2 YFSETQ. Material for sequencing was PBMCs. The TCR comes from a woman aged 40 to 50 in good health and CMV-seropositive. The V and J genes are TRBV5-1 and TRBJ2-1; D is uncertain. The chain's CDR3 is CASSLELLYNEQFF. Here the CDR3 DNA reads TGCGCCAGCAGCTTGGAGCTACTTTACAATGAGCAGTTCTTC.